This T cell receptor beta chain was profiled in a study of blood T cells in healthy people across ages. Together with a sample-barcoded 5' primer, a J-beta primer mix was included in a second PCR lasting roughly 6 to 12 cycles. TCRdb ran MiXCR on the 5' RACE reads and lists one entry per CDR3 protein. This sample yields over 1.5 million distinct CDR3 sequences, of which around half are seen a single time; over 2% belongs to the top ten. V was cut by 1 base and J by 0 bases, with 12 bases left in between. CDR1 is LGHDT and CDR2 is YNNKEL in the germline V gene (reference sequence). CDR3 length equals 16 residues. The authors extracted at least 6 micrograms of total RNA per sample.

The rearrangement links TRBV3-1 to TRBJ1-1; D not resolved. The specimen was blood. This receptor was obtained from a woman between 40 and 55 years old in good health. CDR3 in amino acids: CASSQGETDMNTEAFF. Here the CDR3 DNA reads TGTGCCAGCAGCCAAGGGGAAACAGATATGAACACTGAAGCTTTCTTT.